In this sample, the clone carrying this TCR beta chain turned up many times. Its antigen is not known. Arm-PCR of CDR3 regions with iRepertoire HTBI primers generated TCR beta libraries. In TCRdb, the multiplex PCR reads were re-called with MiXCR into one record per CDR3 protein. Among roughly 400,000 distinct CDR3 sequences listed, around 17% were seen once. These data come from a study of regulatory T cells in long-lasting Graves disease. In the study overall: Antithyroid drugs had been taken under 3 months by newly diagnosed Graves' patients.

The time point is: newly diagnosed GD, antithyroid drugs for less than 3 months. PBMC RNA was the source of the TCR library. Study-wide results and limits: With persistent disease, TRBV28, TRBJ1-2 and TRBJ2-5 were the favored segments. Accuracy was perhaps lowered by the small sample size.

The germline V and J ends were trimmed by 1 base and 4 bases, with 9 bases remaining between them. The germline V gene has CDR1 SGHNT and CDR2 YENEEA. The CDR3 contains 14 residues. These same records also appear under a second study, on T cells in Graves' hyperthyroidism and ophthalmopathy. From that study: Among thyroid clonotypes expanded above 0.001, most also appeared in blood.

This chain joins TRBV11-3 and TRBJ2-3; D not certain. The source of this sequence is a woman younger than 30 with Graves disease. The sample in question was peripheral blood mononuclear cells (PBMCs), obtained at new diagnosis, from a patient treated with antithyroid drugs. The CDR3 spells CASSLAGPADTQYF. The CDR3 DNA sequence: TGTGCCAGCAGCTTAGCCGGACCGGCAGATACGCAGTATTTT.